The T cell receptor (beta chain) described here comes from a study of a mutant IDH1 vaccine in newly diagnosed glioma. Across the whole study: Initiation of the vaccine course occurred 4-6 weeks after radiotherapy alone, or alongside temozolomide cycles. The earlier regimen, radiotherapy, temozolomide, or both, was most often both. The timing of visit V12 was week 35, and that of visit V13 was week 47.

Trimming shortened V by 1 base and J by 5 bases, and 12 bases separated the two germline ends. CDR3 length: 14 amino acids. Germline-derived CDR1 and CDR2 are KGHSY and FQNENV. Of note for this clone: The antigen is unknown.

Assay used: immunoSEQ multiplex PCR; TCRdb lists only in-frame clones, some missing. The table lists approximately 58,000 clones, around four fifths of them singletons. The time point is: week 47, end of study. Every vaccine dose comprised 300 ug of mutant IDH1 20-mer peptide plus topical imiquimod. Weeks 1, 3, 5, 7, 11, 15, 19 and 23 were when patients received their eight vaccinations. This chain connects TRBV16 to TRBJ2-7; no reliable D call. The sample consisted of PBMCs, taken from a glioma patient whose treatment included an IDH1 peptide vaccine. This receptor was obtained from a young man with glioma. CDR3: CASSQFGGVHEQYF. In nucleotides, the CDR3 is TGTGCCAGCAGCCAATTCGGTGGAGTCCACGAGCAGTACTTC.